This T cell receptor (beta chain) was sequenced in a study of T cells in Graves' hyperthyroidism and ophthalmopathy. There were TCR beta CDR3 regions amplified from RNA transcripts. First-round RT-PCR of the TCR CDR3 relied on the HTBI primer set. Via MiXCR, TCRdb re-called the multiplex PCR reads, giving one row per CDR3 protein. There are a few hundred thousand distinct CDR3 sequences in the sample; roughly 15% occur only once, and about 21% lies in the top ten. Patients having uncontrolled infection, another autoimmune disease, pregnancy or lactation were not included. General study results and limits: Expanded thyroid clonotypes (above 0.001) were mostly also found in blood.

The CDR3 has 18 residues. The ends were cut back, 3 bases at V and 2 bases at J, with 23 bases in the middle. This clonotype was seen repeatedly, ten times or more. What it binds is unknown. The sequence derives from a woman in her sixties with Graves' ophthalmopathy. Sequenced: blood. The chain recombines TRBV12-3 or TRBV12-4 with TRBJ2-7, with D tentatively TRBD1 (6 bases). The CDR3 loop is CASSFRDPLGAGTYEQYF. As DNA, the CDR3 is TGTGCCAGCAGTTTTAGGGACCCCTTGGGGGCGGGTACCTACGAGCAGTACTTC.